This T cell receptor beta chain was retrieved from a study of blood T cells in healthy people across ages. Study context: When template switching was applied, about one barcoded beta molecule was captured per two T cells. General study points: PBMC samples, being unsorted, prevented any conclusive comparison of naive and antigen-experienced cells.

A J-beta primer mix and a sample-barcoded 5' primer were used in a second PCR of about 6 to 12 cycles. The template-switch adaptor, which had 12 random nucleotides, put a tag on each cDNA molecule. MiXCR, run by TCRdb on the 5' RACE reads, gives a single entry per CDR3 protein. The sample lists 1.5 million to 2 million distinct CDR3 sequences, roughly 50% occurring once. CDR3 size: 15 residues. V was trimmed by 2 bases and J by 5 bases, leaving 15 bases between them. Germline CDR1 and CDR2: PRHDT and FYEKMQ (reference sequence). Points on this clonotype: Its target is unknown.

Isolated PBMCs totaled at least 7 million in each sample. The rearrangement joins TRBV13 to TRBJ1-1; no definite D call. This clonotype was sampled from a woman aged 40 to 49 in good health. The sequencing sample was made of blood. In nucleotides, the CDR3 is TGTGCCAGCAGCTTAATTGTTGTGGGTAGAACTGAAGCTTTCTTT. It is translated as CASSLIVVGRTEAFF. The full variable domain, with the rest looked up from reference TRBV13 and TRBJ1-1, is AAGVIQSPRHLIKEKRETATLKCYPIPRHDTVYWYQQGPGQDPQFLISFYEKMQSDKGSIPDRFSAQQFSDYHSELNMSSLELGDSALYFCASSLIVVGRTEAFFGQGTRLTVV.